This is a list of T cell receptor beta chains from one sample in a study of blood T cell repertoires in COVID-19. The assay was immunoSEQ multiplex PCR, and TCRdb's table has in-frame clones only and misses some. The data show 80,000 to 95,000 clones, approximately 88% seen once. Sequencing used peripheral blood. The receptors derive from a woman in her seventies with acute or convalescent COVID-19. Both conserved end residues are part of each CDR3. A D gene is named only where the DNA matches it firmly. Only part of the rows carry a size: once, few, many, or a class if the clone is expanded.

J: TRBJ1-3; D: TRBD1; size: NA; V: TRBV2; DNA: TGTGCCAGCAGTGCAAAAGGACAGGGCTGGGATGGAAACACCATATATTTT; CDR3: CASSAKGQGWDGNTIYF
J: TRBJ1-4; D: NA; size: NA; V: TRBV28; DNA: TGTGCCAGCACTAGGGGCCAGGGATGGGGTGAAAAACTGTTTTTT; CDR3: CASTRGQGWGEKLFF
J: TRBJ2-7; D: TRBD2; size: NA; V: TRBV19; DNA: TGTGCCAGTAGTCCGACTACCAAAACTAGCGGGACACGATTCGCCTACGAGCAGTACTTC; CDR3: CASSPTTKTSGTRFAYEQYF
J: TRBJ2-7; D: TRBD2; size: NA; V: TRBV4-1; DNA: TGCGCCAGCAGCCAAGGGGGACTAGACGAGCAGTACTTC; CDR3: CASSQGGLDEQYF
J: TRBJ2-1; D: TRBD2; size: once; V: TRBV5-1; DNA: TGCGCCACCAGACTTGAGACTAGCGGGAGAGGGGAGCAGTTCTTC; CDR3: CATRLETSGRGEQFF
J: TRBJ2-7; D: TRBD2; size: NA; V: TRBV4-1; DNA: TGCGCCAGCAGCCAATTGGGGACTAGCGGGAGTTACGAGCAGTACTTC; CDR3: CASSQLGTSGSYEQYF
J: TRBJ1-5; D: NA; size: few; V: TRBV5-5; DNA: TGTGCCAGCAGCCCGTTCGGGGGTGGCGGCAATCAGCCCCAGCATTTT; CDR3: CASSPFGGGGNQPQHF
J: TRBJ2-3; D: NA; size: few; V: TRBV29-1; DNA: TGCAGCGTTGTAGTTAGCACAGATACGCAGTATTTT; CDR3: CSVVVSTDTQYF
J: TRBJ1-4; D: TRBD1; size: NA; V: TRBV5-1; DNA: TGCGCCAGCAGCTTGGAAGGACAGGGTAAAAAACTGTTTTTT; CDR3: CASSLEGQGKKLFF
J: TRBJ1-1; D: TRBD1; size: once; V: TRBV18; DNA: TGTGCCAGCTCACCAAGGGACAGGCTGAACACTGAAGCTTTCTTT; CDR3: CASSPRDRLNTEAFF
J: TRBJ1-4; D: NA; size: once; V: TRBV4-1; DNA: TGCGCCAGCAGCCCGGACCCACAGGCTGAAAAACTGTTTTTT; CDR3: CASSPDPQAEKLFF
J: TRBJ2-3; D: NA; size: once; V: TRBV29-1; DNA: TGCAGCGTCGCTTCAGGGGCAGATACGCAGTATTTT; CDR3: CSVASGADTQYF
J: TRBJ2-7; D: TRBD2; size: NA; V: TRBV10-1; DNA: TGCGCCAGCAGTCTTAGCGGGAGTGGCGAGCAGTACTTC; CDR3: CASSLSGSGEQYF
J: TRBJ2-7; D: TRBD2; size: once; V: TRBV7-9; DNA: TGTGCCAGCAGCATACTAGCGGGAGGGAGCGAGCAGTACTTC; CDR3: CASSILAGGSEQYF
J: TRBJ1-4; D: TRBD1; size: NA; V: TRBV6-5; DNA: TGTGCCAGCAGTCCAACGACAGGGGTGCAGGAAAAACTGTTTTTT; CDR3: CASSPTTGVQEKLFF
J: TRBJ2-2; D: NA; size: NA; V: TRBV19; DNA: TGTGCCAGTAGCGTGACTAGTAGTCCCGGGGAGCTGTTTTTT; CDR3: CASSVTSSPGELFF
J: TRBJ2-2; D: NA; size: few; V: TRBV30; DNA: TGTGCCTGGAAAGGGGGTCTTAACACCGGGGAGCTGTTTTTT; CDR3: CAWKGGLNTGELFF
J: TRBJ1-6; D: NA; size: NA; V: TRBV27; DNA: TGTGCCAGCAGTTTCAAACAGGGAATTAATTCACCCCTCCACTTT; CDR3: CASSFKQGINSPLHF
J: TRBJ2-5; D: NA; size: NA; V: TRBV18; DNA: TGTGCCAGCTCACCAGGAGTGGAGACCCAGTACTTC; CDR3: CASSPGVETQYF
J: TRBJ2-1; D: TRBD2; size: NA; V: TRBV6-1; DNA: TGTGCCAGCAGCCAGGTGGCGGGAGGCGGTGGTGAGCAGTTCTTC; CDR3: CASSQVAGGGGEQFF
J: TRBJ1-1; D: NA; size: once; V: TRBV18; DNA: TGTGCCAGCTCGACAGGCATGAACACTGAAGCTTTCTTT; CDR3: CASSTGMNTEAFF
J: TRBJ2-7; D: TRBD1; size: NA; V: TRBV28; DNA: TGTGCCAGCAGTTTACGGGACAGAGAGAACGAGCAGTACTTC; CDR3: CASSLRDRENEQYF
J: TRBJ1-1; D: NA; size: NA; V: TRBV5-5; DNA: TGTGCCAGCAGCTTGGGCGTCGGCACTGAAGCTTTCTTT; CDR3: CASSLGVGTEAFF
J: TRBJ2-7; D: TRBD2; size: NA; V: TRBV4-1; DNA: TGCGCCAGCAGCCAAGATCATGGCGGGAGCTCCTACGAGCAGTACTTC; CDR3: CASSQDHGGSSYEQYF
J: TRBJ1-1; D: TRBD1; size: NA; V: TRBV5-4; DNA: TGTGCCAGCAGCGTAAGGGGGCCCAGGGCTTTCTTT; CDR3: CASSVRGPRAFF
J: TRBJ1-5; D: NA; size: NA; V: TRBV2; DNA: TGTGCCAGCAGTGGAGGACACCTCAATCAGCCCCAGCATTTT; CDR3: CASSGGHLNQPQHF
J: TRBJ1-6; D: NA; size: NA; V: TRBV6-5; DNA: TGTGCCAGCAGGAGGACTCAGATGGGTTCACCCCTCCACTTT; CDR3: CASRRTQMGSPLHF
J: TRBJ1-5; D: TRBD1; size: NA; V: TRBV2; DNA: TGTGCCAGCAGGACAGGGTTAGTCCGGGGGCCCCAGCATTTT; CDR3: CASRTGLVRGPQHF
J: TRBJ1-2; D: TRBD1; size: NA; V: TRBV6-6; DNA: TGTGCCAGCAGCTACGGGGACAGGGGGCCTCCCTATGGCTACACCTTC; CDR3: CASSYGDRGPPYGYTF
J: TRBJ2-1; D: TRBD2; size: NA; V: TRBV10-3; DNA: TGTGCCATCAGTGAGTCCGGGAGGGCGACCTACAATGAGCAGTTCTTC; CDR3: CAISESGRATYNEQFF
J: TRBJ2-1; D: TRBD2; size: NA; V: TRBV11-2; DNA: TGTGCCAGCAGCTTAGAGCTGGCGGGAGGCTACAATGAGCAGTTCTTC; CDR3: CASSLELAGGYNEQFF
J: TRBJ1-2; D: NA; size: NA; V: TRBV11-2; DNA: TGTGCCAGCAGCTTAGAGGTGGGGGGTGGCTACACCTTC; CDR3: CASSLEVGGGYTF
J: TRBJ1-1; D: TRBD1; size: NA; V: TRBV19; DNA: TGTGCCAGTAGTCCAACGAGGGGGCGCGGCACTGAAGCTTTCTTT; CDR3: CASSPTRGRGTEAFF
J: TRBJ1-5; D: NA; size: NA; V: TRBV28; DNA: TGTGCCAGCAGTTTGTGGCAGGGGCTTGGAGGCAATCAGCCCCAGCATTTT; CDR3: CASSLWQGLGGNQPQHF
J: TRBJ1-3; D: TRBD1; size: NA; V: TRBV5-1; DNA: TGCGCCAGCAGCCGAGACAGGGTCTCTGGAAACACCATATATTTT; CDR3: CASSRDRVSGNTIYF
J: TRBJ2-5; D: TRBD2; size: NA; V: TRBV27; DNA: TGTGCCAGCAGTTTAAGACCCCCGGGGGGAAGTGTTGTGACCCAGTACTTC; CDR3: CASSLRPPGGSVVTQYF
J: TRBJ1-2; D: NA; size: NA; V: TRBV6-4; DNA: TGTGCCAGCAGTGACGCATTAGATGGCTACACCTTC; CDR3: CASSDALDGYTF
J: TRBJ2-5; D: TRBD2; size: NA; V: TRBV18; DNA: TGTGCCAGCTCGCCGGGACTAGTGGGGGTCGAGACCCAGTACTTC; CDR3: CASSPGLVGVETQYF
J: TRBJ1-1; D: TRBD1; size: NA; V: TRBV19; DNA: TGTGCCAGTTTGTACGGACAGGGGGGAACTGAAGCTTTCTTT; CDR3: CASLYGQGGTEAFF
J: TRBJ2-5; D: TRBD1; size: NA; V: TRBV27; DNA: TGTGCCAGCAGACCGACAGGGCGGTTAGAGACCCAGTACTTC; CDR3: CASRPTGRLETQYF
J: TRBJ1-5; D: NA; size: NA; V: TRBV7-9; DNA: TGTGCCAGCAGCTTATCCGAGTACCAGCCCCAGCATTTT; CDR3: CASSLSEYQPQHF
J: TRBJ2-1; D: NA; size: NA; V: TRBV11-3; DNA: TGTGCCAGCAGCCACGCCGGGACTTACTACAATGAGCAGTTCTTC; CDR3: CASSHAGTYYNEQFF
J: TRBJ1-2; D: NA; size: NA; V: TRBV10-3; DNA: TGTGCCATCAGTGAGTCGACTAGTACAGGCCAAGGGGATAACTATGGCTACACCTTC; CDR3: CAISESTSTGQGDNYGYTF
J: TRBJ1-4; D: NA; size: NA; V: TRBV19; DNA: TGTGCCGGCCCGAAGGGGCGCACGGAAAAACTGTTTTTT; CDR3: CAGPKGRTEKLFF
J: TRBJ1-1; D: TRBD1; size: NA; V: TRBV2; DNA: TGTGCCAGCAGTGGGCCCGGGACAGCTAACACTGAAGCTTTCTTT; CDR3: CASSGPGTANTEAFF
J: TRBJ1-2; D: NA; size: NA; V: TRBV6-6; DNA: TGTGCCAGCAGTGGGGGCGGCAAGCCCATCTATGGCTACACCTTC; CDR3: CASSGGGKPIYGYTF
J: TRBJ2-5; D: NA; size: NA; V: TRBV9; DNA: TGTGCCAGCAGCGGGAACAGGGAAGAGACCCAGTACTTC; CDR3: CASSGNREETQYF
J: TRBJ2-7; D: TRBD1; size: NA; V: TRBV13; DNA: TGTGCCAGCAGCTTAGGTTCTGGACAGGGGATTCAGCAGTACTTC; CDR3: CASSLGSGQGIQQYF
J: TRBJ2-2; D: TRBD2; size: NA; V: TRBV18; DNA: TGTGCCAGCTCACCCCTAGGACTAGCGGGGGGCCGCGGCGGGGAGCTGTTTTTT; CDR3: CASSPLGLAGGRGGELFF
J: TRBJ2-7; D: NA; size: once; V: TRBV30; DNA: TGTGCCTGGAGAGGTCCAGGGGTTCTCTACGAGCAGTACTTC; CDR3: CAWRGPGVLYEQYF
J: TRBJ2-5; D: TRBD1; size: NA; V: TRBV18; DNA: TGTGCCAGCTCAACATCCACAGGGGTTCGAAGAGAGACCCAGTACTTC; CDR3: CASSTSTGVRRETQYF
J: TRBJ2-1; D: TRBD2; size: NA; V: TRBV3-1/TRBV3-2; DNA: TGTGCCAGCGGATCTAGCGGGAGGTCTGGTGAGCAGTTCTTC; CDR3: CASGSSGRSGEQFF
J: TRBJ2-4; D: TRBD2; size: few; V: TRBV11-1; DNA: TGTGCCAGCAGTCGACTAGCGCTCGGAATTCAGTACTTC; CDR3: CASSRLALGIQYF
J: TRBJ2-2; D: NA; size: NA; V: TRBV5-5; DNA: TGTGCCAGCAGCCCACTGCGGGTGACGAACACCGGGGAGCTGTTTTTT; CDR3: CASSPLRVTNTGELFF
J: TRBJ2-5; D: NA; size: NA; V: TRBV5-1; DNA: TGCGCCAGCAGCTTGATAGTCGGTGAGACCCAGTACTTC; CDR3: CASSLIVGETQYF